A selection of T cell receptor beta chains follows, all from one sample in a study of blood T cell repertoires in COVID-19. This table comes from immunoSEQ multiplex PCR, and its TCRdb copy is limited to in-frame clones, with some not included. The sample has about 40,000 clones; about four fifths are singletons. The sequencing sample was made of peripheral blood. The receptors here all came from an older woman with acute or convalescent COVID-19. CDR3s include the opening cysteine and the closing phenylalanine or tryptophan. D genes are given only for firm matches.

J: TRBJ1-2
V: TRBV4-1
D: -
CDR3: CASSQDPSYGYTF

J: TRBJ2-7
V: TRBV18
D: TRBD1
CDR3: CASRYTGAGEQYF

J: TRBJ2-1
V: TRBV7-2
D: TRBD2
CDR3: CASSLTSGGYNEQFF

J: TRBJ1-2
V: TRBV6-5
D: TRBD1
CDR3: CASSDRWNYGYTF

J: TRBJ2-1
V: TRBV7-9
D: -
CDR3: CASSLAGGHNEQFF

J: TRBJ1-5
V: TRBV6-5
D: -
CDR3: CASRPQGNQPQHF

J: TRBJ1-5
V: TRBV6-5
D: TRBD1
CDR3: CASIRDRDQPQHF

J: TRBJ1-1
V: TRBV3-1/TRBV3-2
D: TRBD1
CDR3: CASSPQSGRGDAFF

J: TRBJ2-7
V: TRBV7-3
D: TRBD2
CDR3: CASSPRVLGGGAGEQYF

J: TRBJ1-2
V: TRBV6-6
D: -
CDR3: CASSYIYSGYTF

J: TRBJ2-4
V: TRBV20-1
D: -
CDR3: CSASDPAKNIQYF

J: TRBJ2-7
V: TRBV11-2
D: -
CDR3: CASSLTGNEQYF

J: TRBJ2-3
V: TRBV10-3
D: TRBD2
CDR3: CAISSLAGVSTDTQYF

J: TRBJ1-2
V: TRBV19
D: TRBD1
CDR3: CASSMVKGAIDYGYTF

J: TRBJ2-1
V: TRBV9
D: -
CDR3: CASSVIGGADNEQFF

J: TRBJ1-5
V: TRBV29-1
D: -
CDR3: CSLGRGRNQPQHF

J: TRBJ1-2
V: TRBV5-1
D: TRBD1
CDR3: CASSFSGTGTYGYTF

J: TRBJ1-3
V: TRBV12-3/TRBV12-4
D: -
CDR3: CASSAPGVNTIYF

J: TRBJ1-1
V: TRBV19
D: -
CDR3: CASSRDIFAEAFF

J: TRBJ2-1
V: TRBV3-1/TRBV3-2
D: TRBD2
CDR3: CASSQAPGGGLYNEQFF

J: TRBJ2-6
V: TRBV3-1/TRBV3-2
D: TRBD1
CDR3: CASTGTAQTGANVLTF

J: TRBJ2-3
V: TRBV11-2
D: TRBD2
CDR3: CASSLKASGSTDTQYF

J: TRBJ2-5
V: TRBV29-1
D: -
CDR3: CSVQTAETQYF

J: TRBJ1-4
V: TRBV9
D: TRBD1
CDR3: CASSADYRGWEKLFF

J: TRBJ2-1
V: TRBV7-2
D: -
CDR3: CASSLSREQNEQFF

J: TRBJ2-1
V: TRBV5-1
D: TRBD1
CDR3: CASRTQGENEQFF

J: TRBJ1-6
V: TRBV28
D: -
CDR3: CASSFGLQSDSYNSPLHF